Detailed here is one T cell receptor beta chain. Its antigen is undetermined. This record belongs to a study of vaccination and CD4 T cells after COVID-19. Overall study context: Investigators stimulated cells with overlapping spike peptides drawn from SARS-CoV-2, HCoV-NL63, HCoV-OC43 and HCoV-229E.

Treatment: approximately 11-day PBMC culture with coronavirus spike peptide pools or control peptides (ViraFEST assay). Those CD4+ T cells from the unexposed donor predate the COVID-19 pandemic (2011-2018). CD4+ T cells were isolated by negative selection after 10 days of culture. Sequencing of cultured CD4+ T cell DNA used the Oncomine TCR Beta short-read assay. DNA came from CD4+ T cells after culture. Via MiXCR, TCRdb re-called the PCR reads, giving one row per CDR3 protein. The repertoire holds roughly 7,000 distinct CDR3 sequences, with around 46% as singletons. This CDR3 is 17 amino acids long. The V end lost 0 bases, the J end lost 4 bases, and 18 bases lay between the germline ends. Germline assignment: CDR1 MGHRA and CDR2 YSYEKL.

The V call is TRBV4-1, the J call TRBJ1-2, with D perhaps TRBD1 (6 bases). The clonotype originates from a human donor in good health. Sequencing used CD4+ T cells from blood, cultured in vitro. In nucleotides, the CDR3 is TGCGCCAGCAGCCAAGATAAATGGGCAGGGGTGACCTATGGCTACACCTTC. Its translation: CASSQDKWAGVTYGYTF.